These 19 T cell receptor beta chains came from one sample sequenced in a study of post-analysis software for immune sequencing data. Study conclusions and caveats: Controls showed lower frequencies than patients for roughly five TRBV segments, and TRBV5-6, TRBV5-1 and TRBV20-1 were among these.

The TCR beta cDNA libraries contained unique molecular identifiers. TCRdb recomputed calls from the PCR reads with MiXCR, one row per CDR3 protein. Found here are hundreds of thousands of distinct CDR3 sequences, under 55% of them singletons; the top ten hold roughly 12%. These TCRs are of unknown antigen specificity. Sequences were obtained from blood. The receptors shown here come from a girl under 18 with multiple sclerosis.

CDR3 protein: CSDRQTSSYEQYF. The DNA of the CDR3 is TGCAGTGACAGACAGACTAGCAGCTACGAGCAGTACTTC. J is TRBJ2-5 and V is TRBV20-1, with 7 bases fitting TRBD2. The J call may be incorrect, as the DNA end agrees better with TRBJ2-7. CDR3 size: 13 residues. Germline CDR1 and CDR2: DFQATT and SNEGSKA (reference sequence).

Of note for this clonotype: The germline gene is not matched at one end of the junction; a read error may be the cause. The V gene is TRBV20-1, the J gene TRBJ2-7, with D maybe TRBD2 (5 bases). Germline-derived CDR1 and CDR2 are DFQATT and SNEGSKA (reference sequence). This CDR3 region has 13 residues. The CDR3 DNA reads as TGCAGTGCTAGATCTAGCACGACCTACGGGCAGTACTTC. Translated: CSARSSTTYGQYF.

This rearrangement joins TRBV9 to TRBJ2-7; TRBD2 aligns across 7 bases. The CDR3 has 14 amino acids. Germline-derived CDR1 and CDR2 are SGDLS and YYNGEE. The V segment lost 0 bases and the J segment 6 bases; nucleotides outside the gene matches: 6. The CDR3 here is CASSVEGGDGEQYF. The CDR3 bases are TGTGCCAGCAGCGTAGAGGGAGGGGATGGCGAGCAGTACTTC. The full variable domain, with the rest looked up from reference TRBV9 and TRBJ2-7, is DSGVTQTPKHLITATGQRVTLRCSPRSGDLSVYWYQQSLDQGLQFLIQYYNGEERAKGNILERFSAQQFPDLHSELNLSSLELGDSALYFCASSVEGGDGEQYFGPGTRLTVT.

The J gene is TRBJ1-1, the V gene TRBV6-5, with no clear D. Germline V gives CDR1 MNHEY, CDR2 SVGAGI. The CDR3 is 12 amino acids. V was pared by 0 bases and J by 11 bases, with 10 bases between. CDR3 DNA sequence: TGTGCCAGCAGTTACTCCGGCAAGGAGGCTTTCTTT. This sequence encodes CASSYSGKEAFF.

The chain carries TRBV20-1 and TRBJ2-5, with D maybe TRBD1 (6 bases). Per germline, CDR1 DFQATT and CDR2 SNEGSKA (reference sequence). The CDR3 is 13 amino acids. V lost 0 bases and J lost 2, with 7 bases in between. CDR3 in DNA: TGCAGTGCTAGAGACACAGGGCAAGAGACCCAGTACTTC. Its translation is CSARDTGQETQYF.

This clonotype occurred a few times. The V call is TRBV20-1, the J call TRBJ2-7, with 8 bases aligning to TRBD2. Trimming took 5 bases from V and 6 from J; bases not matched to a gene: 9. Germline V lookup: CDR1 DFQATT, CDR2 SNEGSKA (reference sequence). The CDR3 covers 13 residues. CDR3 DNA sequence: TGCAGTGCTGCCGGGACTAGTTTCTCCGAGCAGTACTTC. Translation: CSAAGTSFSEQYF.

This clonotype was seen only a few times. The chain employs TRBV20-1 and TRBJ2-1; D may be TRBD1 (5 bases). Per the germline V gene, CDR1 is DFQATT and CDR2 is SNEGSKA (reference sequence). Trimming cost V 5 bases and J 5 bases, with 28 bases left between them. The CDR3 covers 18 residues. CDR3: CSASYLGQGWGFDNEQFF. CDR3 nucleotides: TGCAGTGCTTCCTATTTGGGCCAGGGATGGGGTTTTGACAATGAGCAGTTCTTC.

At least ten counts were recorded for this clonotype. In nucleotides, the CDR3 is TGCAGCGTTGAACTGCCAGGAGGGACGGAGACCCAGTACTTC. The encoded protein is CSVELPGGTETQYF. The chain recombines TRBV29-1 with TRBJ2-5; TRBD2 is a possible D gene (6 bases). CDR1 is SQVTM, CDR2 ANQGSEA, per germline. The CDR3 is made up of 14 amino acids. Trimming left V 2 bases short and J 5 bases short, with 15 bases between.

This clonotype has just a few counts. The V call is TRBV7-3, the J call TRBJ2-1; D is uncertain. CDR1 and CDR2 from the germline V gene are SGHTA and FQGTGA. The CDR3 sequence is 13 residues long. V lost 3 bases and J 8 bases, leaving 11 bases between the germline ends. The CDR3 nucleotides read TGTGCCAGCAGCTTCCGACCCATCGATGAGCAGTTCTTC. Protein sequence: CASSFRPIDEQFF.

CDR3 nucleotide sequence: TGTGCCAGCAGTTTAGCCACTGAGCAGTTCTTC. Protein: CASSLATEQFF. This chain joins TRBV12-3 or TRBV12-4 and TRBJ2-1; no reliable D call. V shed 0 bases and J shed 9 bases, with 3 bases lying between them. The CDR3 contains 11 residues.

The chain recombines TRBV28 with TRBJ2-7; D remains unclear. The CDR3 spans 12 residues. Germline V gene sequence: CDR1 MDHEN, CDR2 SYDVKM. V was shortened by 7 bases and J by 6 bases, with 13 bases between the two germline ends. The CDR3 DNA sequence: TGTGCCAGCACCTCCGGTGGCAGCGAGCAGTACTTC. It yields the protein CASTSGGSEQYF.

J is TRBJ1-2 and V is TRBV28; weak D call: TRBD1 (6 bases). V lost 2 bases and J lost 8, with 18 bases in between. The CDR3 sequence is 15 residues long. Germline values: CDR1 MDHEN, CDR2 SYDVKM. The CDR3 coding sequence is TGTGCCAGCAGTTTAAGGGGGGCGCTGTGTGGGGGCTACACCTTC. Its translation: CASSLRGALCGGYTF.

A few counts support this clonotype. The J gene is TRBJ2-1, the V gene TRBV14; TRBD1 might be the D (9 bases). Germline V gene lookup returns CDR1 SGHDN and CDR2 FVKESK. The ends were cut back, 4 bases at V and 1 base at J, with 14 bases in the middle. This CDR3 contains 16 residues. The CDR3 protein is CASSPGGTGSYNEQFF. The DNA for the CDR3 is TGTGCCAGCAGCCCGGGAGGGACAGGGTCCTACAATGAGCAGTTCTTC. The full variable domain, in which reference TRBV14 and TRBJ2-1 provide the parts outside the CDR3, is EAGVTQFPSHSVIEKGQTVTLRCDPISGHDNLYWYRRVMGKEIKFLLHFVKESKQDESGMPNNRFLAERTGGTYSTLKVQPAELEDSGVYFCASSPGGTGSYNEQFFGPGTRLTVL.

This clonotype was seen more than once but under ten times. V and J are TRBV20-1 and TRBJ1-6; D is unclear. Germline CDR1 DFQATT, CDR2 SNEGSKA (reference sequence). The CDR3 spans 13 residues. The germline V and J ends were trimmed by 5 bases and 5 bases, with 10 bases remaining between them. The CDR3 nucleotides read TGCAGTGCTTTGGACCGCGATAATTCACCCCTCCACTTT. Translating it yields CSALDRDNSPLHF.

This clonotype came up a few times. The chain uses TRBV28 and TRBJ2-1, with D unresolved. V was cut by 4 bases and J by 6 bases, with 13 bases left in between. The length of the CDR3 is 14 residues. Germline V gene data show CDR1 as MDHEN and CDR2 as SYDVKM. In nucleotides, the CDR3 is TGTGCCAGCAGTTCAGAGTTCCTCTCCAATGAGCAGTTCTTC. Translation: CASSSEFLSNEQFF.

The rearrangement joins TRBV6-2 or TRBV6-3 to TRBJ2-5; tentative D call: TRBD1 (5 bases). The J call is in doubt because the DNA end fits TRBJ2-7 better. The germline CDR1 and CDR2 sequences are MNHEY and SVGEGT. This CDR3 comprises 14 residues. Here the CDR3 DNA reads TGTGCCAGCAGGGTACAGGCGAATCATTACGAGCAGTACTTC. This codes for CASRVQANHYEQYF.

This clonotype showed up many times. The CDR3: CSVEVTDTQYF. The CDR3 DNA is TGCAGCGTTGAGGTCACAGATACGCAGTATTTT. The chain carries TRBV29-1 and TRBJ2-3; no definite D call. The V end lost 3 bases, the J end lost 2 bases, and 3 bases lay between the germline ends. This CDR3 is 11 amino acids long. The germline CDR1 and CDR2 sequences are SQVTM and ANQGSEA.

This clonotype has only a few counts. J is TRBJ2-7 and V is TRBV29-1; 8 nucleotides line up with TRBD1. There are 22 residues in the CDR3. Germline V lookup: CDR1 SQVTM, CDR2 ANQGSEA. Losses at the gene ends were 5 bases for V and 0 bases for J; bases not matched to a gene: 30. The DNA of the CDR3 is TGCAGCGTTATAATAAGACGACGGCCGGACAGGGTCGATGGCGGTTCCTCCTACGAGCAGTACTTC. It specifies CSVIIRRRPDRVDGGSSYEQYF.

This clonotype was counted only a few times. This chain joins TRBV6-5 and TRBJ2-7; possibly TRBD1 for D (6 bases). This CDR3 contains 16 residues. CDR1 is MNHEY, CDR2 SVGAGI, per germline. The V and J ends lost 7 bases and 0 bases respectively, with 19 bases between them. This CDR3 reads CASTKGGERSSYEQYF. The CDR3 bases are TGTGCCAGCACCAAAGGGGGTGAAAGGAGCTCCTACGAGCAGTACTTC.